One and the same sample provided the 18 T cell receptor beta chains below, sequenced in a study of technical replicates of blood from several donors. Profiling relied on immunoSEQ multiplex PCR, and the TCRdb table lists in-frame clones only, not all of them. The profile shows 55,000 to 75,000 clones, roughly 91% of them singletons. The sample comprised PBMCs. The receptors here all came from a human donor in good health. Some clones in this sample may be carry-over from other donors' samples.

The V call is TRBV5-4, the J call TRBJ2-3; 13 nucleotides align to TRBD2. The CDR3 is made up of 16 amino acids. The V gene's germline CDR1 is SGHNT and CDR2 YYREEE (reference sequence). The J segment lost 1 base and the V segment lost 4 bases, leaving 3 bases of the junction unmatched. The DNA for the CDR3 is TGTGCCAGCAGCGCTGGACTAGCGGGAGGCACAGATACGCAGTATTTT. It specifies CASSAGLAGGTDTQYF.

This chain links TRBV7-3 with TRBJ2-1; 7 nucleotides agree with TRBD2. This CDR3 has 15 residues. Germline CDR1 is SGHTA and CDR2 is FQGTGA. The junction had 8 bases not matched to a gene; V was cut back by 5 bases and J by 4 bases. CDR3 DNA: TGTGCCAGCAGCGAGCGGGGCCCGGGGTACAATGAGCAGTTCTTC. It yields the protein CASSERGPGYNEQFF.

The J gene is TRBJ2-5, the V gene TRBV9; D possibly corresponds to TRBD2 (6 bases). This CDR3 spans 15 amino acids. Germline CDR1 reads SGDLS; CDR2 reads YYNGEE. Trimming removed 0 bases from V and 3 bases from J, with 12 bases in between. CDR3 sequence reads: CASSVAGGIEETQYF. CDR3 DNA sequence: TGTGCCAGCAGCGTAGCTGGGGGGATCGAAGAGACCCAGTACTTC.

This clone was seen only a few times. The V call is TRBV5-3, the J call TRBJ2-7; 7 bases match TRBD1. TRBV5-3 is flagged as an ORF with uncertain function. V shed 4 bases, J shed 0 bases, and the junction held 10 bases outside the gene matches. This CDR3 contains 16 residues. The DNA for the CDR3 is TGTGCCAGAAGCCCGAGGGCGGACAGGACCTCCTACGAGCAGTACTTC. Its protein product is CARSPRADRTSYEQYF.

In its sample, this clone was seen once. This chain connects TRBV7-8 to TRBJ2-3, with 8 positions matching TRBD2. This CDR3 contains 17 residues. Germline V gives CDR1 SGHVS, CDR2 FQNEAQ. Trimming cost V 6 bases and J 4 bases; bases outside gene matches: 15. CDR3 loop: CASRGPPGGGRADTQYF. The CDR3 nucleotides are TGTGCCAGCAGGGGTCCCCCGGGGGGGGGCCGCGCAGATACGCAGTATTTT.

This chain connects TRBV6-1 to TRBJ1-1; a possible D gene is TRBD1 (6 bases). The CDR3 length is 14 residues. V lost 6 bases, J lost 0 bases, and 11 bases lay in between. CDR1 and CDR2 from the germline V gene are MNHNS and SASEGT. CDR3 DNA: TGTGCCAGCAGGACAGGTATCATGAACACTGAAGCTTTCTTT. Translated, it gives CASRTGIMNTEAFF.

V is TRBV7-9 and J is TRBJ1-2; maybe TRBD1 (5 bases). Germline V gene sequence: CDR1 SEHNR, CDR2 FQNEAQ (reference sequence). This CDR3 comprises 12 residues. Trimming removed 1 base at V and 12 bases at J, with 12 bases between. CDR3 protein: CASSLDRGINTF. Written as DNA, the CDR3 is TGTGCCAGCAGCTTAGATAGGGGTATCAACACCTTC.

This clone was detected only once. V gene TRBV7-2 combines with J gene TRBJ2-7; D possibly corresponds to TRBD2 (5 bases). The V end was cut by 5 bases, the J end by 2 bases, with 13 bases between. The V gene's germline CDR1 is SGHTA and CDR2 FQGNSA. CDR3 size: 14 residues. The CDR3 protein is CASSIGPGTYEQYF. The CDR3 DNA is TGTGCCAGCAGCATTGGGCCGGGGACCTACGAGCAGTACTTC.

The V call is TRBV12-5, the J call TRBJ1-3; no reliable D call. In germline, CDR1 is LGHNT, CDR2 FRNRAP. V was trimmed by 2 bases and J by 1 base, leaving 6 bases between them. The CDR3 is 14 residues long. The CDR3 coding sequence is TGTGCTAGTGGTTTGATAGCGTCTGGAAACACCATATATTTT. Protein: CASGLIASGNTIYF.

This clone was recorded only once. The J gene is TRBJ2-7, the V gene TRBV7-6; 9 bases match TRBD2. Germline CDR1 and CDR2: SGHVS and FNYEAQ. The CDR3 has 15 amino acids. The ends lost 2 bases at V and 6 bases at J; junction bases unmatched: 8. The CDR3 DNA is TGTGCCAGCAGCTTAAGCGCAGCGGGGGGTAGCGAGCAGTACTTC. Protein product: CASSLSAAGGSEQYF.

The chain carries TRBV18 and TRBJ2-7; the match to TRBD1 covers 7 bases. J lost 2 bases, V lost 4 bases, and 8 bases had no gene match. Germline V CDR1 and CDR2: KGHSH, LQKENI. The length of the CDR3 is 15 residues. The CDR3 spells CASSLQGRNTYEQYF. The CDR3 DNA reads TGTGCCAGCTCACTACAGGGGCGGAATACCTACGAGCAGTACTTC.

The chain joins TRBV2 to TRBJ1-2, with 12 bases lining up with TRBD1. CDR3 length: 16 residues. Germline V gene data show CDR1 as SNHLY and CDR2 as FYNNEI. The ends lost 4 bases at V and 1 base at J; junction bases unmatched: 4. The CDR3 reads CASSVGQGAGNYGYTF. CDR3 sequence (DNA): TGTGCCAGCAGTGTGGGACAGGGGGCTGGTAACTATGGCTACACCTTC. Filled out from reference TRBV2 and TRBJ1-2, the complete variable domain reads EPEVTQTPSHQVTQMGQEVILRCVPISNHLYFYWYRQILGQKVEFLVSFYNNEISEKSEIFDDQFSVERPDGSNFTLKIRSTKLEDSAMYFCASSVGQGAGNYGYTFGSGTRLTVV.

As to this clone: One junction end disagrees with the germline gene, perhaps due to a read error. This chain uses TRBV2 with TRBJ2-7; the D is unclear. This CDR3 is built from 11 residues. The germline CDR1 and CDR2 sequences are SNHLY and FYNNEI. In DNA form, the CDR3 reads TGTGCCAGCAGTGAATACCAGGTCGCGAACTTC. As protein: CASSEYQVANF.

The V gene is TRBV7-2, the J gene TRBJ1-4; the D gene is possibly TRBD1 (5 bases). The CDR3 spans 15 residues. V lost 5 bases and J lost 2, with 12 bases in between. The germline gives CDR1 SGHTA, CDR2 FQGNSA. In DNA, the CDR3 is TGTGCCAGCAGCATCAGCAGGGTCACTAATGAAAAACTGTTTTTT. It translates to CASSISRVTNEKLFF.

The V and J genes are TRBV5-1 and TRBJ1-1; no reliable D call. In germline, CDR1 is SGHRS, CDR2 YFSETQ. Trimming shortened V by 2 bases and J by 2 bases, and 7 bases separated the two germline ends. This CDR3 is built from 13 residues. Written as DNA, the CDR3 is TGCGCCAGCAGCTTAGCGGCAAACACTGAAGCTTTCTTT. Amino acids: CASSLAANTEAFF.

The V and J genes are TRBV19 and TRBJ1-1, with D uncertain. The V gene lost 3 bases and the J gene lost 2 bases, with 7 bases spanning the gap. This CDR3 comprises 13 residues. Germline V lookup: CDR1 LNHDA, CDR2 SQIVND (reference sequence). CDR3 coding DNA: TGTGCCAGTAGTATCGGGGTTAACACTGAAGCTTTCTTT. Encoded protein: CASSIGVNTEAFF.

This chain links TRBV27 with TRBJ1-5; D unclear. CDR3 length equals 20 residues. Germline loops: CDR1 MNHEY, CDR2 SMNVEV (reference sequence). V lost 1 base and J lost 0, with 22 bases in between. CDR3 DNA sequence: TGTGCCAGCAGTTTATTCGTTCGGGGAGGCACACTTTATAGCAATCAGCCCCAGCATTTT. It codes for CASSLFVRGGTLYSNQPQHF.

This chain joins TRBV7-3 and TRBJ2-7; 10 bases map to TRBD1. Germline V gene data show CDR1 as SGHTA and CDR2 as FQGTGA. The V segment lost 5 bases and the J segment 4 bases; nucleotides outside the gene matches: 11. The CDR3 loop spans 16 amino acids. CDR3 nucleotides: TGTGCCAGCAGCCCCTCAGGACAGGGGGTATTGTACGAGCAGTACTTC. It is translated as CASSPSGQGVLYEQYF.